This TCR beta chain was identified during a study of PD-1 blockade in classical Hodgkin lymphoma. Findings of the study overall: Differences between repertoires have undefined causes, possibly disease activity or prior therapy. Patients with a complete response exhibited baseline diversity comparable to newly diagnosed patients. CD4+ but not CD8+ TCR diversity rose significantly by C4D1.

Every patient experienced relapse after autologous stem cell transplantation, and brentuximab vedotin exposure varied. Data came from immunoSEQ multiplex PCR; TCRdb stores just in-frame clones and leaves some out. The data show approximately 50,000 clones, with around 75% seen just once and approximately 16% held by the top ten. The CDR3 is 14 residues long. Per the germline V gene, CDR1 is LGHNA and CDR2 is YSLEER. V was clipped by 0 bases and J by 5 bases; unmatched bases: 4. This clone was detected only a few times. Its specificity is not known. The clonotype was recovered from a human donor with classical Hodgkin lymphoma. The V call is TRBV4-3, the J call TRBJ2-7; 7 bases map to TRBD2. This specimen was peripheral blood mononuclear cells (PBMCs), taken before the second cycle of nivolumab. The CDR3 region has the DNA TGCGCCAGCAGCCAAGAACGGGGGAGGGACGAGCAGTACTTC. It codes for CASSQERGRDEQYF.